This TCR beta chain was observed in a study of vaccination and CD4 T cells after COVID-19. The Oncomine TCR Beta short-read assay was what sequenced the DNA obtained from cultured CD4+ T cells. MiXCR, applied by TCRdb to the PCR reads, yields one record per CDR3 protein. This sample has 19,000 or so distinct CDR3 sequences; almost 40% occur once, and the top ten carry 6.5% to 9%. The CDR3 has 14 residues. Germline values: CDR1 MNHEY, CDR2 SMNVEV (reference sequence). V shed 6 bases, J shed 4 bases, and the junction held 7 bases outside the gene matches. With respect to this clonotype: No antigen is known for it.

Noted treatment: approximately 10-day PBMC culture with coronavirus spike peptide pools or control peptides (ViraFEST assay). The V gene is TRBV27, the J gene TRBJ1-1; 8 bases line up with TRBD1. The origin of this receptor is a human donor who had recovered from COVID-19. Sequencing input: CD4+ T cells from blood, cultured in vitro. This CDR3 reads CASRQQGVITEAFF. CDR3 coding DNA: TGTGCCAGCAGACAACAGGGGGTCATCACTGAAGCTTTCTTT.